The 25 T cell receptor beta chains in this list originate from one sample, sequenced in a study of blood T cell repertoires in COVID-19. The table came from immunoSEQ multiplex PCR; TCRdb's copy has only in-frame clones and leaves some out. The sample holds approximately 110,000 clones, roughly 81% seen once. Material: peripheral blood. The source is a middle-aged man with acute or convalescent COVID-19.

J is TRBJ2-3 and V is TRBV5-1, with D possibly being TRBD2 (5 bases). V dropped 4 bases and J dropped 0 bases, with 12 bases sitting between them. The CDR3 totals 15 residues. CDR1 SGHRS and CDR2 YFSETQ come from the germline V gene. The CDR3 sequence: CASSLDSTSTDTQYF. The CDR3 coding sequence is TGCGCCAGCAGCCTGGACTCCACTAGCACAGATACGCAGTATTTT.

This clone was seen more than once but under ten times. The chain carries TRBV5-1 and TRBJ1-1; maybe TRBD1 (6 bases). The germline CDR1 and CDR2 sequences are SGHRS and YFSETQ. CDR3 size: 16 residues. V was shortened by 1 base and J by 5 bases, with 18 bases between the two germline ends. In DNA, the CDR3 is TGCGCCAGCAGCTTGATCGCAGGGGCGGGTCGGACTGAAGCTTTCTTT. Translated: CASSLIAGAGRTEAFF.

The J gene is TRBJ1-6, the V gene TRBV12-3 or TRBV12-4, with a weak D call TRBD1 (5 bases). CDR3 length equals 13 residues. Trimming pared 4 bases from V and 9 bases from J, leaving 10 bases between. DNA for the CDR3: TGTGCCAGCAGTTATGGGGCTGGTTCACCCCTCCACTTT. Its protein product is CASSYGAGSPLHF.

This chain uses TRBV10-3 with TRBJ2-5, with 10 bases identical to TRBD1. CDR3 size: 15 residues. The germline V gene has CDR1 ENHRY and CDR2 SYGVKD. The V and J ends lost 2 bases and 5 bases, in that order; junction bases with no gene match: 5. The CDR3 region is CAISETDRGLETQYF. For the CDR3, the DNA is TGTGCCATCAGTGAGACCGACAGGGGGCTGGAGACCCAGTACTTC.

The chain carries TRBV6-2 or TRBV6-3 and TRBJ2-3; possibly TRBD2 for D (7 bases). The CDR3 runs to 16 residues. V was trimmed by 2 bases and J by 5 bases, leaving 17 bases between them. The germline gives CDR1 MNHEY, CDR2 SVGEGT. The CDR3 sequence is CASSYGRGRPGDTQYF. The CDR3 DNA follows: TGTGCCAGCAGTTACGGGCGGGGGCGTCCTGGAGATACGCAGTATTTT.

This chain uses TRBV4-1 with TRBJ2-2, with 7 nucleotides matching TRBD2. Trimming removed 3 bases from V and 5 bases from J; junction bases left unmatched: 12. The CDR3 runs 17 residues. Germline V CDR1 and CDR2: MGHRA, YSYEKL. The CDR3 loop reads CASSQGPGGVETGELFF. The DNA for the CDR3 is TGCGCCAGCAGCCAGGGGCCGGGGGGAGTGGAAACCGGGGAGCTGTTTTTT.

This chain links TRBV28 with TRBJ1-4; unclear D gene. This CDR3 is built from 14 residues. Germline V lookup: CDR1 MDHEN, CDR2 SYDVKM. V was shortened by 3 bases and J by 5 bases, with 10 bases between the two germline ends. CDR3 nucleotides: TGTGCCAGCAGTTTCTCTGGCCCGAATGAAAAACTGTTTTTT. This gives the protein CASSFSGPNEKLFF.

The CDR3 DNA reads as TGTGCCACCAGCAGAGATGTAGGGGGCTACGAGCAGTACTTC. Residues: CATSRDVGGYEQYF. This sequence joins TRBV15 and TRBJ2-7, with a weak D call TRBD1 (6 bases). CDR3 length equals 14 residues. V was trimmed by 0 bases and J by 3 bases, leaving 9 bases between them. CDR1 is LNHNV, CDR2 YYDKDF, per germline (reference sequence). Full variable domain (rest looked up from reference TRBV15 and TRBJ2-7): DAMVIQNPRYQVTQFGKPVTLSCSQTLNHNVMYWYQQKSSQAPKLLFHYYDKDFNNEADTPDNFQSRRPNTSFCFLDIRSPGLGDTAMYLCATSRDVGGYEQYFGPGTRLTVT.

The V and J genes are TRBV7-9 and TRBJ2-5; 10 nucleotides match TRBD2. CDR1 and CDR2 from the germline V gene are SEHNR and FQNEAQ (reference sequence). CDR3 length equals 18 residues. Trimming took 1 base from V and 4 from J; bases not matched to a gene: 12. This chain's CDR3 is CASSLGAASGSLGETQYF. The CDR3 nucleotides are TGTGCCAGCAGCTTAGGGGCGGCTAGCGGGAGTCTAGGAGAGACCCAGTACTTC. The variable domain in full, completed from reference TRBV7-9 and TRBJ2-5, reads DTGVSQNPRHKITKRGQNVTFRCDPISEHNRLYWYRQTLGQGPEFLTYFQNEAQLEKSRLLSDRFSAERPKGSFSTLEIQRTEQGDSAMYLCASSLGAASGSLGETQYFGPGTRLLVL.

This clone was found many times. The chain employs TRBV6-2 or TRBV6-3 and TRBJ2-3; 7 bases are shared with TRBD1. Germline values: CDR1 MNHEY, CDR2 SVGEGT. J gave up 6 bases and V 3 bases, and 6 bases lay outside the gene matches. The CDR3 covers 14 residues. CDR3 nucleotide sequence: TGTGCCAGCAGTTATTTGTCGGACAGGGATACGCAGTATTTT. Translation: CASSYLSDRDTQYF.

The chain recombines TRBV5-8 with TRBJ2-4, with 10 bases that match TRBD1. Germline lookup yields CDR1 SGHTS and CDR2 YDEGEE. This CDR3 is 16 amino acids long. With V trimmed by 0 bases and J by 9 bases, 9 bases remained unmatched. As DNA, the CDR3 is TGTGCCAGCAGCTTGGAGGGGACAGGGGTCGTTGGCATTCAGTACTTC. As protein: CASSLEGTGVVGIQYF.

In DNA, the CDR3 is TGTGCCAGCAGCCCTAGACTAGCGGGGCGGGGTGAGCAGTTCTTC. Translated, it gives CASSPRLAGRGEQFF. The chain uses TRBV13 and TRBJ2-1; TRBD2 matches 11 bases. Germline trimming cut 5 bases from V and 9 bases from J; bases unmatched to any gene: 9. The CDR3 runs 15 residues. Germline V gives CDR1 PRHDT, CDR2 FYEKMQ (reference sequence).

This clone was observed once. The V call is TRBV5-5, the J call TRBJ1-2; no clear D gene. From germline, CDR1 is SGHKS and CDR2 YYEKEE (reference sequence). This CDR3 is 15 amino acids long. Trimming took off 0 bases at V and 7 bases at J, with 16 bases between the two ends. This CDR3 is CASSLAVNVVAGYTF. Written as DNA, the CDR3 is TGTGCCAGCAGCTTGGCAGTCAACGTGGTGGCTGGCTACACCTTC.

The CDR3 protein is CASSLGTRNEQFF. CDR3 coding DNA: TGTGCCAGCAGCCTCGGGACTAGGAATGAGCAGTTCTTC. The genes are TRBV11-3 and TRBJ2-1, with 8 positions matching TRBD2. V trimming: 5 bases; J trimming: 7 bases; junction bases outside the gene matches: 4. Germline CDR1 SGHNT, CDR2 YENEEA. CDR3 size: 13 residues.

The V call is TRBV19, the J call TRBJ2-3, with TRBD2 identical over 9 bases. This CDR3 region has 15 residues. The ends lost 4 bases at V and 0 bases at J; junction bases unmatched: 2. The germline V gene has CDR1 LNHDA and CDR2 SQIVND (reference sequence). CDR3: CASSRAGGSTDTQYF. The CDR3, as DNA: TGTGCCAGTAGTAGGGCGGGGGGGAGCACAGATACGCAGTATTTT. The complete variable domain, with remaining parts taken from reference TRBV19 and TRBJ2-3, reads DGGITQSPKYLFRKEGQNVTLSCEQNLNHDAMYWYRQDPGQGLRLIYYSQIVNDFQKGDIAEGYSVSREKKESFPLTVTSAQKNPTAFYLCASSRAGGSTDTQYFGPGTRLTVL.

The chain couples TRBV28 to TRBJ2-7; 7 bases fit TRBD2. After removal of 2 bases from V and 6 bases from J, the junction contained 4 bases not matched to a gene. This CDR3 is built from 13 residues. In germline, CDR1 is MDHEN, CDR2 SYDVKM. The CDR3 DNA follows: TGTGCCAGCAGTTTAGGTGGGAGGGCCGAGCAGTACTTC. Its protein is CASSLGGRAEQYF.

The V gene is TRBV21-1, the J gene TRBJ1-2. TRBV21-1 is flagged as a pseudogene. This CDR3 is 15 amino acids long. As DNA, the CDR3 is TGTGCCAGCAGCAAAGTTGAGGCCGGCCGATATGGCTACACCTTC. This translates into CASSKVEAGRYGYTF.

CDR3 nucleotides: TGTGCCAGCAGCGGGAGCGCATCGACTTCTCACACAGATACGCAGTATTTT. This sequence encodes CASSGSASTSHTDTQYF. The rearrangement joins TRBV11-3 to TRBJ2-3; a weak D match, TRBD2 (5 bases). V was pared by 5 bases and J by 2 bases, with 20 bases between. The CDR3 runs 17 residues. CDR1 is SGHNT, CDR2 YENEEA, per germline.

The chain combines TRBV5-1 with TRBJ1-5; D might be TRBD1 (6 bases). The CDR3 loop spans 13 amino acids. The V end was cut by 4 bases, the J end by 7 bases, with 12 bases between. The germline gives CDR1 SGHRS, CDR2 YFSETQ. CDR3 nucleotide sequence: TGCGCCAGCAGCCCGGGGGGCGCCCAGCCCCAGCATTTT. Encoded protein: CASSPGGAQPQHF.

The chain links TRBV11-2 to TRBJ2-2; 14 bases fit TRBD2. V shed 5 bases and J 5 bases; nucleotides not matched to a gene: 7. In germline, CDR1 is SGHAT, CDR2 FQNNGV. This CDR3 has 17 residues. This chain's CDR3 is CASSPGGLAGGTGELFF. The DNA of the CDR3 is TGTGCCAGCAGCCCCGGAGGACTAGCGGGAGGAACCGGGGAGCTGTTTTTT.

This clone was counted between two and nine times. This chain uses TRBV25-1 with TRBJ2-6; 9 bases are a match to TRBD1. CDR3 length equals 16 residues. V lost 9 bases, J lost 4 bases, and 10 bases stayed unmatched. Germline V gene sequence: CDR1 MGHDK, CDR2 SYGVNS. In DNA form, the CDR3 reads TGTGCCAGGGACAGGGGTCATAGCAGGGGGGCCAACGTCCTGACTTTC. This gives the protein CARDRGHSRGANVLTF.

This chain links TRBV28 with TRBJ2-6; D perhaps matches TRBD2 (6 bases). Trimming took off 3 bases at V and 4 bases at J, with 10 bases between the two ends. This CDR3 spans 15 amino acids. Germline V lookup: CDR1 MDHEN, CDR2 SYDVKM. The CDR3 region is CASSLSAGGANVLTF. The DNA for the CDR3 is TGTGCCAGCAGTTTGTCGGCGGGAGGGGCCAACGTCCTGACTTTC.

As to this clone: Other DNA sequences of this sample code for an identical CDR3. The gene calls are TRBV6-5 and TRBJ2-3, with D tentatively TRBD2 (6 bases). The V gene's germline CDR1 is MNHEY and CDR2 SVGAGI. V dropped 6 bases and J dropped 2 bases, with 9 bases sitting between them. The CDR3 runs to 13 residues. The CDR3 reads CASRRDSTDTQYF. In nucleotides, the CDR3 is TGTGCCAGCAGAAGGGACTCCACAGATACGCAGTATTTT.

The CDR3 is CAILAGFYNEQFF. CDR3 nucleotide sequence: TGTGCCATCCTAGCGGGGTTCTACAATGAGCAGTTCTTC. V is TRBV28 and J is TRBJ2-1; 9 nucleotides align to TRBD2. Germline V gene sequence: CDR1 MDHEN, CDR2 SYDVKM. V lost 10 bases and J lost 3; bases outside the gene matches: 4. CDR3 length: 13 residues. The whole variable domain, remainder taken from reference TRBV28 and TRBJ2-1, is DVKVTQSSRYLVKRTGEKVFLECVQDMDHENMFWYRQDPGLGLRLIYFSYDVKMKEKGDIPEGYSVSREKKERFSLILESASTNQTSMYLCAILAGFYNEQFFGPGTRLTVL.

In DNA, the CDR3 is TGTGCCAGCAGTCGGACTAGCGGGGGCGAAAGCACAGATACGCAGTATTTT. Protein sequence: CASSRTSGGESTDTQYF. V is TRBV4-2 and J is TRBJ2-3, with TRBD2 identical over 13 bases. Per germline, CDR1 LGHNA and CDR2 YNFKEQ. This CDR3 comprises 17 residues. V shed 6 bases and J 0 bases; nucleotides not matched to a gene: 6.